The source of this T cell receptor beta chain is a study of blood T cell repertoires in COVID-19. Study at large: Material from acute and convalescent COVID-19 was sourced from the United States, Italy and Spain. T cells, B-cell-depleted T cells, or PBMCs supplied cDNA or gDNA.

Authors' analysis steps: Using reference gene primer amplification, nucleated cell counts were estimated. The assay was immunoSEQ multiplex PCR, and TCRdb's table has in-frame clones only and misses some. That table supplies the V and J calls and clone size; D and trimming were determined from the DNA. The sample lists about 220,000 clones, roughly 90% occurring once. The clonotype was recovered from a man aged 40-49 years with active or convalescent COVID-19. Sequenced material: peripheral blood.

This chain's CDR3 is CASSIRDRGLFFYGYTF. The CDR3 DNA follows: TGTGCCAGCAGCATCCGGGACAGGGGGCTCTTTTTCTATGGCTACACCTTC. The chain is built from TRBV21-1 and TRBJ1-2; the table's D call, TRBD1, was not checked against the DNA. TRBV21-1 is labeled a pseudogene. The CDR3 extends over 17 amino acids.